This TCR beta chain is from a study of identical twins (dated by TCRdb to the mid-2010s). Regarding the research as a whole: To test whether fetal clonotypes persist, this study deep-sequenced TCR alpha and beta repertoires from monozygotic twins, from unrelated adults of various ages, and from cord blood. To rule out contamination, replicate twin experiments were performed at different times with different library preparation protocols.

Only healthy Caucasian donors were included. Miltenyi CD45RO+ enrichment and human naive T-cell isolation kits were used to isolate memory (CD45RO+) and naive T cells from PBMC. The CDR3 runs 16 amino acids, cysteine and phenylalanine included. CDR3 DNA only is kept here, 48 bases in frame from base 1. Looking up the germline V gene yields CDR1 SGHTA and CDR2 FQGNSA. Study-wide findings and limitations: Because the same donors could not be followed over many years, the conclusions relied on cross-sectional statistical analysis. Zero-insertion analyses could be partly confounded by invariant T cells such as MAIT and iNKT, although diverse VJ usage argued against such confounding for most clonotypes. The excess sharing between twins in beta out-of-frame sequences was weaker because fewer shared sequences reduced the signal-to-noise ratio. Compared with coincidental sharing between unrelated individuals, an excess of low generation-probability sequences was observed among out-of-frame TCR alpha sequences shared between twins. Out-of-frame TCR alpha sharing in monozygotic twins was systematically underestimated by recombination models, whereas sharing between unrelated individuals was in agreement with the recombination models. Abundant cord blood beta clonotypes carried fewer insertions; young adult naive repertoires showed a weaker similar trend, while memory repertoires showed none.

The sample holds many counts of this clonotype. This receptor's antigen is unknown. An end of the junction does not agree with germline; a read error may underlie this. The protocol used for the library was 5' RACE. The reads were generated on an Illumina HiSeq 2000. A universal primer binding site was added through template switching, and the final cDNA carried a unique molecular identifier so that TCR cDNA molecules could be counted accurately. Specific primers in the conserved constant-segment region were used to synthesize first-strand cDNA for TCR alpha and beta chains. To control for contamination, every cDNA library carried two barcodes: a SMART-Mk sample barcode plus Illumina barcodes. TruSeq adapter sequences, together with Illumina sample barcodes, were added in two successive PCR steps. Sequencing of the TCR alpha and beta cDNA libraries was done on the Illumina HiSeq platform using custom primers. The paper's data handling went like this. MiGEC was used to process raw reads and extract unique molecular identifiers, and MiXCR was used to find CDR3 positions. For each individual, recombination models were inferred using an EM algorithm with the repgenHMM and IGoR tools. The analysis of shared clonotypes was done with the tcR package in R, with sharing normalized by the product of cloneset sizes. To study raw recombination without the effects of thymic and clonal selection, out-of-frame nonproductive sequences were analyzed. TCRdb trimmed public reads at Q25 via fastp, called clones via MiXCR and kept in-frame beta chains. Merged by CDR3 protein, the rows form single entries marked with the most common genes and DNA. TCRdb's processing, not the authors', yielded these V and J calls. In all, the sample holds about 150,000 distinct CDR3 sequences, and around 3.5% of those were seen once. The ten largest clones capture more than 6.5% of the sample.

Input material: memory T cells sorted from blood. According to the study, the label for this sample's cell subset or site signals: CD45RO+ enriched T cells. The V and J genes are TRBV7-2 and TRBJ2-5, with 10 bases aligning to TRBD2. This receptor was taken from a man younger than 35 in good health. The DNA sequence is as follows: TGTGCCAGCAGCCCACCGGGACTAGCGAACCAGGAGACCCAGTACTTC. Protein translation: CASSPPGLANQETQYF.